Sequencing of this TCR beta chain was carried out in a study of identical twins. CDR1 and CDR2 (germline): SQVTM, ANQGSEA. V lost 2 bases to trimming and J lost 2 bases, with 13 bases between them. The CDR3 runs to 14 residues. Each CDR3 protein is one row after TCRdb ran MiXCR on the 5' RACE reads. The sample lists 450,000 to 650,000 distinct CDR3 sequences; roughly 15% were seen once. The same specimen was also included in a second study, on yellow fever vaccine responses in identical twins.

This TCR came from a woman aged 18-29 years in good health. The V and J genes are TRBV29-1 and TRBJ2-7, with unresolved D. Specimen: CD4+ T cells sorted from blood. In nucleotides, the CDR3 is TGCAGCGTTGAACTGGTAGGGATGGCCTACGAGCAGTACTTC. This encodes CSVELVGMAYEQYF.